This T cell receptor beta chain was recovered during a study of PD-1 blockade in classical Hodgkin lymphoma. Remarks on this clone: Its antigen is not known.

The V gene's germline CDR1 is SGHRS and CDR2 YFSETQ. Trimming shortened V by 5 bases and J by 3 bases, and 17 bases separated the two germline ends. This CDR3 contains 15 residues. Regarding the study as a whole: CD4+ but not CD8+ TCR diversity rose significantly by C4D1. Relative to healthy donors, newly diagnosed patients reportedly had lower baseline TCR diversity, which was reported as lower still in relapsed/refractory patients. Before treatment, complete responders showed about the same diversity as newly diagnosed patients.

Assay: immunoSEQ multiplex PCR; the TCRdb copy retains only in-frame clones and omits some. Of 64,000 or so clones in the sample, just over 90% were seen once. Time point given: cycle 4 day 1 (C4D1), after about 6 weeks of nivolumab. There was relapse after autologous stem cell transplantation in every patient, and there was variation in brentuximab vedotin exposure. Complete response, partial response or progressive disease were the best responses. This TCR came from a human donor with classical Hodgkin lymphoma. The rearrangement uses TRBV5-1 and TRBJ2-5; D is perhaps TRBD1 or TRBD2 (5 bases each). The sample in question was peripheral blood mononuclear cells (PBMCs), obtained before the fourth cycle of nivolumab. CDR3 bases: TGCGCCAGCAGGACTCGGGACCCTCGAGAAGAGACCCAGTACTTC. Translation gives CASRTRDPREETQYF.